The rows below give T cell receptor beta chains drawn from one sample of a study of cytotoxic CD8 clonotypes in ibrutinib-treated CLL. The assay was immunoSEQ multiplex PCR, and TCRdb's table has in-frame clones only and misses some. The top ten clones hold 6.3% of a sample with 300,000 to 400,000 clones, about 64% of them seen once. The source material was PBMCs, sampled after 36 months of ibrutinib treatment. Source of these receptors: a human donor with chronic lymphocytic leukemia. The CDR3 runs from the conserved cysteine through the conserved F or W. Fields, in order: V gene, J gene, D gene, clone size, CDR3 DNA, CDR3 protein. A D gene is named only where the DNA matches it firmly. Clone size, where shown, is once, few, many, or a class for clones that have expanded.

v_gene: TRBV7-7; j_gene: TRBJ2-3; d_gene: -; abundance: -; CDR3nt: TGTGCCAGCAGCTCCGGGTCGACAGGTTCAGATACGCAGTATTTT; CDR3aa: CASSSGSTGSDTQYF
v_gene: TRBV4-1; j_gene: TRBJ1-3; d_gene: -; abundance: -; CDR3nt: TGCGCCAGCAGCCCCTCAGGAGCCTCCGTTAGCTCTGGAAACACCATATATTTT; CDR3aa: CASSPSGASVSSGNTIYF
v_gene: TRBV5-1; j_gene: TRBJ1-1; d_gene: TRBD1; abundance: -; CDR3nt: TGCGCCAGCAGCTTGTGGACAGGGGCGAACACTGAAGCTTTCTTT; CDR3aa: CASSLWTGANTEAFF
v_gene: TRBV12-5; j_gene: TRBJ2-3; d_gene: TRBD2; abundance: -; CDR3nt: TGTGCTAGTGCCGTAGCGGGGGGTGCTGTAGATACGCAGTATTTT; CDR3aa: CASAVAGGAVDTQYF
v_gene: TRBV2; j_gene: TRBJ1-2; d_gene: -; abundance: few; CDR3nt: TGTGCCAGCAGTGAAATTGTGGGAAATTATGGCTACACCTTC; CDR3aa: CASSEIVGNYGYTF
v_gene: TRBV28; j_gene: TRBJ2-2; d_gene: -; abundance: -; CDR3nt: TGTGCCAGCAGCAACTCGGAACCCGGGGAGCTGTTTTTT; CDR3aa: CASSNSEPGELFF
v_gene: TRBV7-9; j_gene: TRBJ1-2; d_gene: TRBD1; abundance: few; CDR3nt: TGTGCCAGCAGTACAACAGGGGTTTCTGGCTACACCTTC; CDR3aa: CASSTTGVSGYTF
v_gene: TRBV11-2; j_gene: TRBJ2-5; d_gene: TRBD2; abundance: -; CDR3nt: TGTGCCAGCAGCGCGACTAGCCAGGGTTTAGGGGAGACCCAGTACTTC; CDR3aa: CASSATSQGLGETQYF
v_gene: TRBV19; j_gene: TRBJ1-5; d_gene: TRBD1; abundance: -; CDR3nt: TGTGCCAGTATCCGAACCGGGACAGGGGGCTCCGTCTCACTTAAGCCCCAGCATTTT; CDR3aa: CASIRTGTGGSVSLKPQHF
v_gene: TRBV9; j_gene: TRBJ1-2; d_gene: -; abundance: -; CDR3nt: TGTGCCAGCAGCGTAGGGGGGTCTAACTATGGCTACACCTTC; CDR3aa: CASSVGGSNYGYTF
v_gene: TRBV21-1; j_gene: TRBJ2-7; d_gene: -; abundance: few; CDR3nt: TGTGCCAGCAGCAAAGCGGAATGCGAGCAGTACTTC; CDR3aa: CASSKAECEQYF
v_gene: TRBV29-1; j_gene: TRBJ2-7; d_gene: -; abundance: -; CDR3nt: TGCAGCGTTACCATACCAAGGGGCAAGTACGAGCAGTACTTC; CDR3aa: CSVTIPRGKYEQYF
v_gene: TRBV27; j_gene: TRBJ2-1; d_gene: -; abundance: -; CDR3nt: TGTGCCAGCAGTTTTACAGGGTCCTACAATGAGCAGTTCTTC; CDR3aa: CASSFTGSYNEQFF